This T cell receptor (beta chain) was sequenced for a study of blood T cells in healthy people across ages. Points from the study as a whole: It was not known whether donors were CMV positive (a possible confounder of expanded clonotype changes).

The sample holds many counts of this clonotype. Antigen: not known. V was clipped by 2 bases and J by 3 bases; unmatched bases: 4. The V gene's germline CDR1 is SGHTA and CDR2 FQGNSA. The CDR3 spans 15 residues. Alongside a J-beta primer mix, a sample-barcoded 5' primer served in a second PCR lasting roughly 6 to 11 cycles. Every single cDNA molecule received a tag from a template-switch adaptor with 12 random nucleotides. TCRdb re-called the 5' RACE reads through MiXCR, storing one row per CDR3 protein. The sample holds hundreds of thousands of distinct CDR3 sequences, approximately 30% seen once. This receptor was obtained from a woman aged 80 or older in good health. Specimen: blood. This rearrangement joins TRBV7-2 to TRBJ2-1; TRBD2 matches 7 bases. For the CDR3, the DNA is TGTGCCAGCAGCTTACTGCGGGGGAGCTACAATGAGCAGTTCTTC. Translated, it gives CASSLLRGSYNEQFF. Supplemented by reference TRBV7-2 and TRBJ2-1, the full variable domain reads GAGVSQSPSNKVTEKGKDVELRCDPISGHTALYWYRQSLGQGLEFLIYFQGNSAPDKSGLPSDRFSAERTGGSVSTLTIQRTQQEDSAVYLCASSLLRGSYNEQFFGPGTRLTVL.